Listed below are T cell receptor beta chains from one sample, sequenced in a study of cytomegalovirus exposure and HLA in healthy donors. Assay used: immunoSEQ multiplex PCR; TCRdb lists only in-frame clones, some missing. The table lists about 60,000 clones, about two thirds of them singletons, with approximately 19% in the top ten. The source material was PBMCs. These receptors all stem from a woman aged 60-75 years in good health and CMV-seropositive. Both conserved end residues are part of each CDR3. Each record gives: clone size, V gene, J gene, D gene, CDR3 length, CDR3 protein, CDR3 DNA. The D gene is left open where the match is weak. Only some rows state a clone size, as once, few, many or a class for expanded clones.

few	TRBV19	TRBJ1-2	TRBD1	16	CASSRTGAVLNYGYTF	TGTGCCAGTAGCAGGACAGGGGCCGTCCTTAACTATGGCTACACCTTC
.	TRBV4-1	TRBJ2-5	TRBD2	21	CASSQVRGGGLAGGTQETQYF	TGCGCCAGCAGCCAAGTTCGAGGTGGGGGACTAGCGGGGGGGACCCAAGAGACCCAGTACTTC
few	TRBV25-1	TRBJ2-3	TRBD1	17	CASSEWGQGFPMDTQYF	TGTGCCAGCAGTGAATGGGGACAGGGGTTTCCAATGGATACGCAGTATTTT
few	TRBV7-2	TRBJ1-6	.	13	CASSLQGSSPLHF	TGTGCCAGCAGCTTACAGGGAAGTTCACCCCTCCACTTT
.	TRBV4-3	TRBJ1-3	TRBD1	16	CASSQGLSDRVDTIYF	TGCGCCAGCAGCCAAGGGTTATCGGACAGGGTAGACACCATATATTTT
few	TRBV5-1	TRBJ2-7	TRBD2	17	CASSLGGLAGVTYEQYF	TGCGCCAGCAGCTTGGGTGGACTAGCGGGGGTTACCTACGAGCAGTACTTC
.	TRBV10-3	TRBJ2-1	TRBD1	17	CAISDLFRDRVKDEQFF	TGTGCCATCAGCGATTTATTCCGGGACAGGGTAAAGGATGAGCAGTTCTTC
.	TRBV9	TRBJ2-7	.	15	CASSVDEGGRYEQYF	TGTGCCAGCAGCGTAGACGAGGGAGGTCGCTACGAGCAGTACTTC
once	TRBV30	TRBJ2-1	TRBD2	16	CAWSGLAGSSYNEQFF	TGTGCCTGGAGTGGACTAGCGGGAAGCTCCTACAATGAGCAGTTCTTC
.	TRBV6-5	TRBJ2-1	.	12	CASSQIHNEQFF	TGTGCCAGCAGCCAGATTCACAATGAGCAGTTCTTC
.	TRBV9	TRBJ1-6	.	13	CASSEEGGSPLHF	TGTGCCAGCAGCGAGGAGGGTGGGTCACCCCTCCACTTT
few	TRBV14	TRBJ2-7	TRBD1	17	CASSQVPGQGKAYEQYF	TGTGCCAGCAGCCAAGTCCCGGGACAGGGGAAAGCCTACGAGCAGTACTTC
.	TRBV10-3	TRBJ2-2	TRBD2	16	CAISSSAGPNTGELFF	TGTGCCATCAGTTCATCAGCGGGACCGAACACCGGGGAGCTGTTTTTT
few	TRBV7-9	TRBJ1-6	.	15	CASSFRGGNNSPLHF	TGTGCCAGCAGTTTCCGTGGGGGGAATAATTCACCCCTCCACTTT
.	TRBV27	TRBJ2-7	.	11	CASGRGHEQYF	TGTGCCAGCGGCAGGGGTCACGAGCAGTACTTC
.	TRBV6-5	TRBJ1-4	.	14	CASRLTVGAEKLFF	TGTGCCAGCAGACTCACGGTAGGGGCTGAAAAACTGTTTTTT
.	TRBV11-2	TRBJ2-7	TRBD2	16	CASSLSAGGLSYEQYF	TGTGCCAGCAGCTTAAGCGCGGGGGGGCTTTCCTACGAGCAGTACTTC
.	TRBV6-6	TRBJ2-2	TRBD1	15	CASSRDRASSGELFF	TGTGCCAGCAGTAGGGACAGGGCCTCGTCCGGGGAGCTGTTTTTT
.	TRBV19	TRBJ1-5	.	14	CASKGDRGNQPQHF	TGTGCCAGTAAAGGCGACAGAGGCAATCAGCCCCAGCATTTT
.	TRBV12-5	TRBJ2-3	TRBD1	16	CASGLVGQGFGDTQYF	TGTGCTAGTGGTTTGGTGGGACAGGGGTTCGGAGATACGCAGTATTTT
few	TRBV27	TRBJ2-3	TRBD1	13	CASRTGAVDTQYF	TGTGCCAGCAGAACAGGGGCCGTCGATACGCAGTATTTT
.	TRBV5-1	TRBJ1-2	.	16	CASSLFTTGLNYGYTF	TGCGCCAGCAGCCTATTCACTACAGGATTGAACTATGGCTACACCTTC
few	TRBV4-2	TRBJ2-5	.	12	CASSQVSETQYF	TGTGCCAGCAGCCAAGTATCGGAGACCCAGTACTTC
.	TRBV13	TRBJ1-2	TRBD1	21	CASSLIIIPTGGQRWDYGYTF	TGTGCCAGCAGCTTAATAATAATACCGACAGGGGGCCAAAGGTGGGACTATGGCTACACCTTC
.	TRBV10-2	TRBJ2-1	TRBD1	11	CASSDRNEQFF	TGCGCCAGCTCGGACAGGAATGAGCAGTTCTTC
.	TRBV9	TRBJ1-6	TRBD1	13	CASSGRGQSPLHF	TGTGCCAGCAGCGGCAGGGGGCAGTCACCCCTCCACTTT
.	TRBV6-5	TRBJ1-2	.	15	CASSYSPRGGDGYTF	TGTGCCAGCAGTTACTCCCCTAGGGGCGGGGATGGCTACACCTTC
.	TRBV6-1	TRBJ2-1	TRBD2	14	CASKAGLVEPEQFF	TGTGCCAGCAAGGCGGGACTAGTGGAGCCTGAGCAGTTCTTC
.	TRBV7-9	TRBJ1-5	.	14	CASSSTPSGQPQHF	TGTGCCAGCAGCTCCACGCCGTCGGGGCAGCCCCAGCATTTT
.	TRBV7-9	TRBJ1-6	TRBD1	15	CASSSRGSSYSPLHF	TGTGCCAGCAGCTCCAGGGGGTCCAGTTATTCACCCCTCCACTTT
.	TRBV18	TRBJ1-6	.	14	CASSPQGPDSPLHF	TGTGCCAGCTCACCGCAGGGGCCTGATTCACCCCTCCACTTT
.	TRBV11-2	TRBJ2-5	TRBD1	16	CASSSLWSGGQETQYF	TGTGCCAGCAGCTCCCTATGGTCAGGGGGCCAAGAGACCCAGTACTTC
.	TRBV6-5	TRBJ1-1	.	13	CASRTAEGTEAFF	TGTGCCAGCAGGACCGCGGAGGGCACTGAAGCTTTCTTT
.	TRBV6-5	TRBJ2-7	.	14	CASSHTESSYEQYF	TGTGCCAGCAGTCATACAGAGAGCTCCTACGAGCAGTACTTC
.	TRBV9	TRBJ2-1	TRBD2	17	CASTGTSGGPSYNEQFF	TGTGCCAGCACCGGGACTAGCGGGGGCCCCTCCTACAATGAGCAGTTCTTC
.	TRBV5-4	TRBJ1-3	TRBD1	16	CASSRTGQISGNTIYF	TGTGCCAGCAGCAGAACGGGACAGATCTCTGGAAACACCATATATTTT
once	TRBV5-5	TRBJ1-1	TRBD1	15	CASAVQGALNTEAFF	TGTGCCAGCGCGGTACAGGGGGCACTTAACACTGAAGCTTTCTTT
.	TRBV7-2	TRBJ2-5	.	16	CASSRIGRTSQETQYF	TGTGCCAGCAGCAGGATTGGACGGACAAGCCAAGAGACCCAGTACTTC
.	TRBV10-3	TRBJ2-3	TRBD1	14	CATATGHSTDTQYF	TGTGCCACCGCGACAGGGCACTCAACAGATACGCAGTATTTT
.	TRBV2	TRBJ1-1	TRBD1	13	CASSNYRGAEAFF	TGTGCCAGCAGCAACTACAGGGGGGCCGAGGCTTTCTTT
.	TRBV5-1	TRBJ1-2	.	13	CASSNSDAYGYTF	TGCGCCAGCAGTAACAGTGATGCCTATGGCTACACCTTC
once	TRBV10-3	TRBJ1-2	TRBD1	17	CAISESETGGLVYGYTF	TGTGCCATCAGTGAGTCGGAGACAGGGGGCCTCGTTTATGGCTACACCTTC
.	TRBV30	TRBJ2-1	TRBD2	14	CAWSAGGPDNEQFF	TGTGCCTGGTCGGCGGGGGGGCCCGACAATGAGCAGTTCTTC
.	TRBV5-6	TRBJ2-7	.	14	CASSLVGGGNEQYF	TGTGCCAGCAGCTTGGTCGGAGGGGGCAACGAGCAGTACTTC
.	TRBV2	TRBJ1-5	TRBD1	15	CASNRDREGNQPQHF	TGTGCCAGCAATCGGGACAGGGAAGGCAATCAGCCCCAGCATTTT
.	TRBV11-1	TRBJ2-3	.	12	CASSLSPDTQYF	TGTGCCAGCAGCTTAAGCCCAGATACGCAGTATTTT
.	TRBV18	TRBJ1-1	TRBD1	15	CASSPGTVTNTEAFF	TGTGCCAGCTCACCCGGGACAGTTACGAACACTGAAGCTTTCTTT
.	TRBV7-2	TRBJ2-2	.	13	CASTLSRGGELFF	TGTGCCAGCACCCTAAGCAGGGGCGGGGAGCTGTTTTTT
.	TRBV7-9	TRBJ1-2	.	12	CASSSGEYGYTF	TGTGCCAGCAGCTCAGGCGAGTATGGCTACACCTTC
once	TRBV27	TRBJ1-5	.	13	CASSPGLGQPQHF	TGTGCCAGCAGCCCAGGGTTGGGTCAGCCCCAGCATTTT
.	TRBV7-2	TRBJ1-5	.	14	CASSPTGGNQPQHF	TGTGCCAGCAGCCCGACCGGGGGCAATCAGCCCCAGCATTTT
.	TRBV4-1	TRBJ1-5	TRBD1	15	CASSLQGAINQPQHF	TGCGCCAGCAGTCTACAGGGGGCTATCAATCAGCCCCAGCATTTT
.	TRBV9	TRBJ2-5	TRBD2	16	CASSAFARGGGETQYF	TGTGCCAGCAGCGCCTTCGCTCGGGGGGGCGGGGAGACCCAGTACTTC
.	TRBV9	TRBJ2-1	TRBD2	15	CASSPGLANPHEQFF	TGTGCCAGCAGCCCCGGACTAGCAAATCCCCATGAGCAGTTCTTC
.	TRBV4-3	TRBJ2-2	TRBD1	15	CASSQRTGWTGELFF	TGCGCCAGCAGCCAAAGGACAGGGTGGACCGGGGAGCTGTTTTTT